This T cell receptor (beta chain) derives from a study of identical twins listed by TCRdb under 2016. With regard to the full study: TCR alpha and beta repertoires from monozygotic twins, unrelated adults of various ages and cord blood were deep-sequenced to test whether fetal clonotypes persist. Replicate twin experiments were performed at different times using different library preparation protocols to rule out contamination.

In the case of this clonotype: Its recognized antigen is unknown. No per-base quality is available; no much larger clone lies one base away.

Trimming removed 8 bases from V and 2 bases from J, leaving 14 bases between the germline ends. The CDR3 runs 14 amino acids, cysteine and phenylalanine included. The CDR3 DNA has 42 bases and is translated from base 1. The germline V gene specifies LGHNA as CDR1 and YNFKEQ as CDR2. Every donor was a healthy Caucasian. The library was produced with 5' RACE. The run used an Illumina HiSeq 2000. Template switching introduced a universal primer binding site; the final cDNA contained a unique molecular identifier, enabling accurate counting of TCR cDNA molecules. Specific primers in the conserved constant-segment region were used to synthesize first-strand cDNA for the TCR alpha and beta chains. To control for contamination, every cDNA library was double barcoded, receiving both a SMART-Mk sample barcode and Illumina barcodes. TruSeq adapter sequences and Illumina sample barcodes were added in two successive PCR steps. TCR alpha and beta cDNA libraries were sequenced on the Illumina HiSeq platform with custom primers. In the source study's methods: Raw reads were processed with MiGEC to extract unique molecular identifiers, and MiXCR was used to determine CDR3 positions. Recombination models were inferred per individual with the repgenHMM and IGoR tools using an EM algorithm. Shared clonotype analysis was performed with the tcR package in R, normalizing sharing by the product of cloneset sizes. To study raw recombination free of thymic and clonal selection effects, out-of-frame nonproductive sequences were analyzed. TCRdb trimmed public reads at Q25 via fastp, called clones via MiXCR and kept in-frame beta chains. Under each unique CDR3 protein, matching rows form one entry showing the most common genes and DNA. In this record, the V and J calls reflect TCRdb's handling and not the investigators' own analysis. The sample table lists 1.5 million to 2 million distinct CDR3 sequences, about 30% of them with a count of one. Roughly 0.3% of the sample belongs to the ten largest clones.

Results and caveats for the whole study, not just this receptor: In monozygotic twins, out-of-frame TCR alpha sharing was systematically underestimated by recombination models, although the models agreed with sharing between unrelated individuals. Compared with coincidental sharing between unrelated individuals, out-of-frame TCR alpha sequences shared between twins had an excess of sequences with low generation probability. A weaker excess of twin sharing was found in beta out-of-frame sequences because the signal-to-noise ratio was lowered by fewer shared sequences. Zero-insertion analyses could be partly confounded by invariant T cells such as MAIT and iNKT, though diverse VJ usage argued against such confounding for most clonotypes. Because the same donors could not be followed over many years, the conclusions depended on cross-sectional statistical analysis. Fewer insertions were carried by abundant cord blood beta clonotypes, a similar but weaker trend appeared in young adult naive repertoires, and no such trend appeared in memory repertoires.

The V and J segments used are TRBV4-2 and TRBJ2-3; the best D guess is TRBD2, with 6 bases matching. This TCR came from a newborn girl in good health. The specimen sequenced was cord blood. The DNA sequence follows: TGTGCCAGCCGCAAGGGACTTACCACAGATACGCAGTATTTT. Its translation is CASRKGLTTDTQYF.